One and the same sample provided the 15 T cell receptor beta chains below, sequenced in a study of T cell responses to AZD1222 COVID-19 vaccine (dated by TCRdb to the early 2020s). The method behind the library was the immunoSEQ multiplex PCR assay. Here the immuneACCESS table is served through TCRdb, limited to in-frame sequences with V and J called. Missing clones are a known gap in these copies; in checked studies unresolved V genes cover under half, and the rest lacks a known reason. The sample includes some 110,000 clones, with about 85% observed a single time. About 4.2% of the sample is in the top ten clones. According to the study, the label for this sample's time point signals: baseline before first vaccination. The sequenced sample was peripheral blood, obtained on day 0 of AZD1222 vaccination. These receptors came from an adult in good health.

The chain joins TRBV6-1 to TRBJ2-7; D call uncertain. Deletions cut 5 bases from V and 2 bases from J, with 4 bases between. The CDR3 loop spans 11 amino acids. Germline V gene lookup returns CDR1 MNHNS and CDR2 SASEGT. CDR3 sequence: CASSTTYEQYF. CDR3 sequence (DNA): TGTGCCAGCAGTACTACCTACGAGCAGTACTTC.

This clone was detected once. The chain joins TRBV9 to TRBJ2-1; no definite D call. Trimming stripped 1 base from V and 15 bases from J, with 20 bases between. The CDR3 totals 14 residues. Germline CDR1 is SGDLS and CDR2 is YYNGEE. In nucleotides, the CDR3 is TGTGCCAGCAGCGTATGCTGCCCGCCGCCTCGACGGTTCTTC. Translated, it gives CASSVCCPPPRRFF. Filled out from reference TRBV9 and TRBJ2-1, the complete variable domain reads DSGVTQTPKHLITATGQRVTLRCSPRSGDLSVYWYQQSLDQGLQFLIQYYNGEERAKGNILERFSAQQFPDLHSELNLSSLELGDSALYFCASSVCCPPPRRFFGPGTRLTVL.

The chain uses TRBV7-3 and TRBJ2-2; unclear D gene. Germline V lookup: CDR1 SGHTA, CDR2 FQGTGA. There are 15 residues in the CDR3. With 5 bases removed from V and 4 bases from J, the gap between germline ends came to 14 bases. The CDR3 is CASSRTPPGTGELFF. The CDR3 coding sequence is TGTGCCAGCAGCCGTACCCCACCGGGCACCGGGGAGCTGTTTTTT.

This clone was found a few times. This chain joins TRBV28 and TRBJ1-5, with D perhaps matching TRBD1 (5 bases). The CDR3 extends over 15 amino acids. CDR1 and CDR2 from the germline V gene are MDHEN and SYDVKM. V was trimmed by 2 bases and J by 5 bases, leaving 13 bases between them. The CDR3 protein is CASSLIAGQDQPQHF. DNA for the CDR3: TGTGCCAGCAGTTTAATCGCAGGACAAGATCAGCCCCAGCATTTT.

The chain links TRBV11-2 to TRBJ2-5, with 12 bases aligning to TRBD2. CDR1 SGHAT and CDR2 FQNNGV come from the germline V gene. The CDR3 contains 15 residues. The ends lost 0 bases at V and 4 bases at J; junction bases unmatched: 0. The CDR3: CASSLEGLAGETQYF. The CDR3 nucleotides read TGTGCCAGCAGCTTAGAGGGACTAGCGGGAGAGACCCAGTACTTC.

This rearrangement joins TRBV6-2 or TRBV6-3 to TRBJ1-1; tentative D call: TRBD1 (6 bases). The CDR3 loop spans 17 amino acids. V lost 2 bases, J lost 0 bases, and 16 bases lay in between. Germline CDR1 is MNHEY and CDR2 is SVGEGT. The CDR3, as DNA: TGTGCCAGCAGTTACCGGTCGACAGGAGTTATGAACACTGAAGCTTTCTTT. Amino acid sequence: CASSYRSTGVMNTEAFF.

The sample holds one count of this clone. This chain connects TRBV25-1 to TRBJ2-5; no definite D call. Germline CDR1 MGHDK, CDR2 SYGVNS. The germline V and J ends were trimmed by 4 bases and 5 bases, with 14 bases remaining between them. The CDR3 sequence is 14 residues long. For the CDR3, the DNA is TGTGCCAGCAGTGGGACCTGGGCCCGGGAGACCCAGTACTTC. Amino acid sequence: CASSGTWARETQYF.

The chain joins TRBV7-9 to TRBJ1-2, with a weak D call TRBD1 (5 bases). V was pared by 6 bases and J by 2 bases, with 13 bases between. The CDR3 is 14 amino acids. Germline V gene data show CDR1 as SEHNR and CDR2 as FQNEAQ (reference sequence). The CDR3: CASSPTRDNYGYTF. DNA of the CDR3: TGTGCCAGCAGTCCCACTCGGGACAACTATGGCTACACCTTC.

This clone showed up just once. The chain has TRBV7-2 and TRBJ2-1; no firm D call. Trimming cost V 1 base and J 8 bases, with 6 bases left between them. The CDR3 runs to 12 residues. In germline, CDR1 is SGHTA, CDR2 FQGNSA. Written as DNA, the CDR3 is TGTGCCAGCAGCTTAGACCTCGATGAGCAGTTCTTC. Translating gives CASSLDLDEQFF.

The CDR3 bases are TGTGCCAGCACCTTTTGGACTAGCGGGAACAATGAGCAGTTCTTC. This codes for CASTFWTSGNNEQFF. The chain recombines TRBV7-9 with TRBJ2-1, with 12 bases fitting TRBD2. The V segment lost 7 bases and the J segment 5 bases; nucleotides outside the gene matches: 6. CDR3 length: 15 amino acids. The germline V gene has CDR1 SEHNR and CDR2 FQNEAQ (reference sequence).

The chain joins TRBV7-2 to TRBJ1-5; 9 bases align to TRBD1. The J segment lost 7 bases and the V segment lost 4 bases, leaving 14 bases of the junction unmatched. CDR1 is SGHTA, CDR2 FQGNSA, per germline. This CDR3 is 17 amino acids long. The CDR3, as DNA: TGTGCCAGCAGCTCTAATCTAGGGGGACAGGGCGTGCAGCCCCAGCATTTT. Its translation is CASSSNLGGQGVQPQHF. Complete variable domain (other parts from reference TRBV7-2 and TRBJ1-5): GAGVSQSPSNKVTEKGKDVELRCDPISGHTALYWYRQSLGQGLEFLIYFQGNSAPDKSGLPSDRFSAERTGGSVSTLTIQRTQQEDSAVYLCASSSNLGGQGVQPQHFGDGTRLSIL.

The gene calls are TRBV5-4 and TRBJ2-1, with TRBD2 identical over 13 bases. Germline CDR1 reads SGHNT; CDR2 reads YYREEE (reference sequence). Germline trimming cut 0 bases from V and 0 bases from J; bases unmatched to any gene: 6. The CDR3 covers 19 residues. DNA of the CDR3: TGTGCCAGCAGCTTGGCGGGACTAGCGGGACCCCGCTCCTACAATGAGCAGTTCTTC. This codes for CASSLAGLAGPRSYNEQFF. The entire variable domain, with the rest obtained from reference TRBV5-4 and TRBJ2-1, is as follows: ETGVTQSPTHLIKTRGQQVTLRCSSQSGHNTVSWYQQALGQGPQFIFQYYREEENGRGNFPPRFSGLQFPNYSSELNVNALELDDSALYLCASSLAGLAGPRSYNEQFFGPGTRLTVL.

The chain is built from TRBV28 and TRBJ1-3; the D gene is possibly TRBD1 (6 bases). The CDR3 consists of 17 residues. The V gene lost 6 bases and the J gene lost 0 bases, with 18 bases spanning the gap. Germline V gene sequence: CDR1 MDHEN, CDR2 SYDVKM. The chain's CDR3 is CASRGGRGLLSGNTIYF. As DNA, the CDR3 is TGTGCCAGCAGAGGTGGTCGGGGGCTCCTCTCTGGAAACACCATATATTTT.

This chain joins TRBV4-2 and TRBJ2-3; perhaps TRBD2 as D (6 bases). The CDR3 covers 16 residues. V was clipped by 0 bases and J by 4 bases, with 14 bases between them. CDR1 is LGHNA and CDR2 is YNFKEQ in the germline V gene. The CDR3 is CASSQEGGGAADTQYF. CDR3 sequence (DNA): TGTGCCAGCAGCCAAGAGGGAGGTGGGGCTGCAGATACGCAGTATTTT.

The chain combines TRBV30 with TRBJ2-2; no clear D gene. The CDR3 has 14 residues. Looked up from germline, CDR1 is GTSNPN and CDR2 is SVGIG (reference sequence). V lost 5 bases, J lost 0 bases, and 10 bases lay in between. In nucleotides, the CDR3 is TGTGCCTGGTCCCCCTGGGCGAACACCGGGGAGCTGTTTTTT. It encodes CAWSPWANTGELFF.